This T cell receptor beta chain emerged from a study of OX40 agonist ivuxolimab in advanced cancers. Study-level information: Patients were dosed with the agonistic anti-OX40 (CD134) antibody ivuxolimab. Study observations and caveats: The study found that CD8+ T cells averaged more expanded clones than CD4+.

Germline CDR1 is MNHEY and CDR2 is SVGAGI. There are 14 residues in the CDR3. Trimming took off 0 bases at V and 5 bases at J, with 10 bases between the two ends. Patients who had autoimmune disease history or got systemic immunosuppression were left out. Produced via immunoSEQ multiplex PCR; TCRdb's table is partial and in-frame only. The sample yields about 80,000 clones, 80% to 90% seen once. This clone appeared a single time. Its matching antigen is unknown. The chain joins TRBV6-5 to TRBJ1-2; D gene unclear. This receptor was identified in an adult with an advanced solid tumor such as melanoma, head and neck, liver or kidney cancer. The source material was CD4+ or CD8+ T cells sorted from blood, sampled in a trial of the OX40 agonist ivuxolimab. The CDR3 sequence is CASSYSTAGYGYTF. The DNA for the CDR3 is TGTGCCAGCAGTTACTCGACGGCGGGGTATGGCTACACCTTC.